These 7 T cell receptor beta chains originate from one sample sequenced in a study of T cell repertoires in cytomegalovirus infection. TCRdb itself ran the reads through MiXCR, one entry per CDR3 protein. The table includes around 260,000 distinct CDR3 sequences, about 25% detected once. Material for sequencing was PBMCs. These receptor sequences come from a human donor in good health (CMV status not recorded). Some clones in this sample may be carry-over from other donors' samples.

The chain links TRBV6-2 or TRBV6-3 to TRBJ2-5, with TRBD2 identical over 10 bases. Trimming at V came to 5 bases and at J to 5 bases, leaving 14 bases not matched to a gene. CDR3 length: 17 amino acids. CDR1 is MNHEY and CDR2 is SVGEGT in the germline V gene. For the CDR3, the DNA is TGTGCCAGCAGTCCCTCCTATCTAGCGGGAGTTGATGAGACCCAGTACTTC. Protein product: CASSPSYLAGVDETQYF.

The V gene is TRBV10-3, the J gene TRBJ2-6, with D possibly TRBD2 on 5 matching bases. The CDR3 is 16 residues long. V was shortened by 3 bases and J by 1 base, with 10 bases between the two germline ends. Per the germline V gene, CDR1 is ENHRY and CDR2 is SYGVKD. Here the CDR3 DNA reads TGTGCCATCAGTGAACAGACTATTTCTGGGGCCAACGTCCTGACTTTC. Translated: CAISEQTISGANVLTF.

V usage is TRBV20-1 and J usage is TRBJ2-3; no definite D call. The CDR3 length is 15 residues. Germline V gene lookup returns CDR1 DFQATT and CDR2 SNEGSKA (reference sequence). Trimming took 1 base from V and 2 from J, leaving 13 bases between them. The CDR3 region has the DNA TGCAGTGCTAGAGCGCCGGCCACCAACACAGATACGCAGTATTTT. It translates to CSARAPATNTDTQYF.

This clonotype showed up many times. This chain uses TRBV28 with TRBJ1-5; D call uncertain. Germline CDR1 and CDR2: MDHEN and SYDVKM. The CDR3 loop spans 13 amino acids. V shed 11 bases and J shed 3 bases, with 14 bases lying between them. CDR3 loop: CAGRAQHNQPQHF. As DNA, the CDR3 is TGTGCCGGGCGTGCGCAACACAATCAGCCCCAGCATTTT.

J is TRBJ2-7 and V is TRBV5-1; D not certain. The CDR3 covers 11 residues. Trimming removed 0 bases from V and 8 bases from J, with 6 bases in between. Germline CDR1 is SGHRS and CDR2 is YFSETQ. The CDR3 DNA is TGCGCCAGCAGCTTGGAGGAGAAGCAGTACTTC. Its protein product is CASSLEEKQYF.

In its sample, this clonotype was seen many times. The chain joins TRBV12-3 or TRBV12-4 to TRBJ2-1; 11 bases map to TRBD2. V was clipped by 3 bases and J by 10 bases; unmatched bases: 2. This CDR3 contains 13 residues. The CDR3 region is CASSLVAGGEQFF. The CDR3 nucleotides read TGTGCCAGCAGTTTGGTAGCGGGGGGGGAGCAGTTCTTC.

This clonotype appeared a few times. The rearrangement joins TRBV6-2 or TRBV6-3 to TRBJ2-1; 15 bases fit TRBD2. The V gene end was trimmed by 4 bases and the J gene end by 8 bases; junction bases not matched to a gene: 15. Germline CDR1 reads MNHEY; CDR2 reads SVGEGT. There are 19 residues in the CDR3. CDR3 region: CASSLTRTSGGAWPDEQFF. Here the CDR3 DNA reads TGTGCCAGCAGTTTGACACGGACTAGCGGGGGGGCCTGGCCCGATGAGCAGTTCTTC.